Listed here are 8 T cell receptor beta chains from one sample, sequenced in a study of blood T cells in healthy people across ages. Sample-barcoded 5' priming and a J-beta primer mix drove a second PCR of roughly 7 to 11 cycles. TCRdb re-analysed the 5' RACE reads in MiXCR, keeping a single row per CDR3 protein. The sample holds over 1,200,000 distinct CDR3 sequences, 59% seen once. Source material: blood. Source of these receptors: a man younger than 30 in good health.

V usage is TRBV11-2 and J usage is TRBJ2-7; 7 bases are shared with TRBD1. The CDR3 covers 14 residues. J was trimmed by 4 bases and V by 2 bases; bases with no gene match: 5. Germline loops: CDR1 SGHAT, CDR2 FQNNGV. CDR3 sequence reads: CASSLSSGQYEQYF. CDR3 nucleotides: TGTGCCAGCAGCTTATCATCGGGACAGTACGAGCAGTACTTC.

The chain is built from TRBV4-1 and TRBJ1-2; no firm D call. V was cut by 3 bases and J by 6 bases, with 11 bases left in between. In germline, CDR1 is MGHRA, CDR2 YSYEKL. The length of the CDR3 is 13 residues. The CDR3 nucleotides are TGCGCCAGCAGCCATGGCGCCCAGGATGGCTACACCTTC. Its translation: CASSHGAQDGYTF.

This sequence joins TRBV4-1 and TRBJ2-4; TRBD2 matches at 11 bases. The V gene's germline CDR1 is MGHRA and CDR2 YSYEKL. Unmatched junction bases numbered 11, after V lost 8 bases and J lost 8 bases. CDR3 length: 15 amino acids. The CDR3 protein is CASRRTSGLLDIQYF. CDR3 in DNA: TGCGCCAGCCGCCGGACTAGCGGGTTGTTAGACATTCAGTACTTC.

The sample holds a few counts of this clonotype. The gene calls are TRBV20-1 and TRBJ2-7; the D gene could be TRBD1 or TRBD2 (6 bases each). Judging by the DNA end, TRBJ2-5 fits better; the J call may be wrong. This CDR3 spans 14 amino acids. Germline CDR1 is DFQATT and CDR2 is SNEGSKA (reference sequence). CDR3 region: CSARGGLALETQYF. Written as DNA, the CDR3 is TGCAGTGCCCGAGGGGGGCTAGCTCTAGAGACCCAGTACTTC.

The chain recombines TRBV3-1 with TRBJ2-2; 9 nucleotides line up with TRBD1. Germline V gene lookup returns CDR1 LGHDT and CDR2 YNNKEL (reference sequence). V dropped 7 bases and J dropped 5; count of bases not matched to a gene: 5. This CDR3 has 14 amino acids. The CDR3 loop reads CASIDRGSTGELFF. CDR3 DNA: TGTGCCAGCATCGACAGGGGGAGTACCGGGGAGCTGTTTTTT.

The chain links TRBV6-6 to TRBJ2-7; possibly TRBD1 for D (6 bases). The CDR3 is 16 residues long. Germline assignment: CDR1 MNHNY and CDR2 SVGAGI (reference sequence). Trimming removed 0 bases from V and 7 bases from J, with 19 bases in between. CDR3 DNA sequence: TGTGCCAGCAGTTACTCGATCGGGCAGGGGCCGGGTGAGCAGTACTTC. Its translation is CASSYSIGQGPGEQYF.

V gene TRBV24-1 combines with J gene TRBJ2-1; 8 bases align to TRBD1. CDR1 and CDR2 (germline): KGHDR, SFDVKD. V shed 3 bases and J 8 bases; nucleotides not matched to a gene: 8. CDR3 size: 15 residues. The CDR3 nucleotides are TGTGCCACCAGTGATGGGGCAGGGGGCCGGTATGAGCAGTTCTTC. Translated, it gives CATSDGAGGRYEQFF.

This clonotype turned up a few times. The rearrangement links TRBV10-3 to TRBJ2-4, with D possibly being TRBD1 or TRBD2 (5 bases each). Trimming stripped 3 bases from V and 11 bases from J, with 20 bases between. Germline V gene data show CDR1 as ENHRY and CDR2 as SYGVKD. The CDR3 sequence is 15 residues long. The CDR3 loop reads CAISDPDQTRGVQYF. CDR3 nucleotide sequence: TGTGCCATCAGTGATCCGGACCAAACCCGGGGCGTTCAGTACTTC.